These 17 T cell receptor beta chains were all obtained from the same sample, sequenced in a study of long-term antiretroviral therapy in people with HIV. Researchers ran immunoSEQ v3.0 at survey level. Profiled with immunoSEQ multiplex PCR; TCRdb holds only in-frame clones, not every one. Of around 30,000 clones detected, about 94% appear once; the ten largest clones hold 2.5% to 3.5%. Here the sequenced sample was unsorted PBMCs, taken roughly 7.1 years after starting antiretroviral therapy. The receptors shown here come from a man aged 50 to 59 with HIV.

The genes are TRBV25-1 and TRBJ2-7; 9 nucleotides align to TRBD2. Per the germline V gene, CDR1 is MGHDK and CDR2 is SYGVNS. Trimming took 3 bases from V and 2 from J; bases not matched to a gene: 5. The CDR3 is 15 amino acids. DNA for the CDR3: TGTGCCAGCAGTGACTCAAAGCGGGGGGCCTACGAGCAGTACTTC. Protein: CASSDSKRGAYEQYF.

The chain couples TRBV18 to TRBJ2-6, with 9 bases matching TRBD1. The CDR3 covers 17 residues. Germline trimming cut 6 bases from V and 0 bases from J; bases unmatched to any gene: 6. Germline CDR1 reads KGHSH; CDR2 reads LQKENI. CDR3 in DNA: TGTGCCAGCTCCCCCGGGACAGGGTTCTCTGGGGCCAACGTCCTGACTTTC. Protein: CASSPGTGFSGANVLTF.

CDR3 sequence reads: CASSPGHRTDTQYF. CDR3 DNA: TGCGCCAGCAGTCCGGGACACCGCACAGATACGCAGTATTTT. V and J are TRBV5-1 and TRBJ2-3; a possible D gene is TRBD1 (6 bases). CDR3 length: 14 amino acids. Germline V gene lookup returns CDR1 SGHRS and CDR2 YFSETQ. Trimming left V 5 bases short and J 1 base short, with 11 bases between.

V gene TRBV7-9 combines with J gene TRBJ2-7; D may match TRBD1 or TRBD2 (5 bases each). The germline CDR1 and CDR2 sequences are SEHNR and FQNEAQ (reference sequence). V lost 5 bases and J lost 5, with 19 bases in between. CDR3 length: 15 residues. CDR3 amino acids: CASSPRPGQGHEQYF. DNA of the CDR3: TGTGCCAGCAGCCCGCGGCCGGGGCAGGGCCACGAGCAGTACTTC.

The V call is TRBV27, the J call TRBJ1-5; 8 nucleotides match TRBD1. The trim removed 5 bases at V and 0 bases at J, leaving 9 bases unmatched. CDR1 and CDR2 from the germline V gene are MNHEY and SMNVEV (reference sequence). CDR3 size: 17 residues. CDR3 DNA sequence: TGTGCCAGCAGTCCTATGACAGGGGCTTATAGCAATCAGCCCCAGCATTTT. It codes for CASSPMTGAYSNQPQHF.

The chain has TRBV5-4 and TRBJ2-6; D unclear. Germline V gene sequence: CDR1 SGHNT, CDR2 YYREEE (reference sequence). Trimming pared 4 bases from V and 0 bases from J, leaving 8 bases between. The CDR3 is 15 residues long. CDR3 sequence (DNA): TGTGCCAGCAGCCAGAGTTTCTCTGGGGCCAACGTCCTGACTTTC. This sequence encodes CASSQSFSGANVLTF.

V is TRBV15 and J is TRBJ2-1; 8 nucleotides match TRBD2. Losses at the gene ends were 5 bases for V and 4 bases for J; bases not matched to a gene: 7. CDR1 is LNHNV, CDR2 YYDKDF, per germline (reference sequence). The CDR3 consists of 15 residues. CDR3 DNA sequence: TGTGCCACCAGCGTTATTAGCGGGGAGTACAATGAGCAGTTCTTC. It yields the protein CATSVISGEYNEQFF.

The gene calls are TRBV5-1 and TRBJ2-2, with D uncertain. The CDR3 spans 15 residues. Germline CDR1 is SGHRS and CDR2 is YFSETQ. With 0 bases removed from V and 7 bases from J, the gap between germline ends came to 13 bases. CDR3 in amino acids: CASSLDPGTIGELFF. CDR3 coding DNA: TGCGCCAGCAGCTTGGATCCCGGTACGATCGGGGAGCTGTTTTTT. Full variable domain (outside the CDR3, taken from reference TRBV5-1 and TRBJ2-2): KAGVTQTPRYLIKTRGQQVTLSCSPISGHRSVSWYQQTPGQGLQFLFEYFSETQRNKGNFPGRFSGRQFSNSRSEMNVSTLELGDSALYLCASSLDPGTIGELFFGEGSRLTVL.

This chain connects TRBV6-5 to TRBJ2-7; possible D gene TRBD1, 5 bases. The CDR3 has 11 amino acids. The V and J ends lost 5 bases and 6 bases respectively, with 8 bases between them. Germline lookup yields CDR1 MNHEY and CDR2 SVGAGI. CDR3 nucleotide sequence: TGTGCCAGCAGTCAAGGGGTCGAGCAGTACTTC. Translated, it gives CASSQGVEQYF.

In its sample, this clone was seen once. V and J are TRBV19 and TRBJ1-1; possibly TRBD1 for D (5 bases). Deletions cut 7 bases from V and 8 bases from J, with 11 bases between. There are 11 residues in the CDR3. Germline V gene lookup returns CDR1 LNHDA and CDR2 SQIVND (reference sequence). CDR3 in amino acids: CASNPGPEAFF. The CDR3 nucleotides read TGTGCCAGTAACCCGGGACCCGAAGCTTTCTTT.

V usage is TRBV6-1 and J usage is TRBJ2-7, with 9 bases matching TRBD1. Germline CDR1 MNHNS, CDR2 SASEGT. V gave up 6 bases and J gave up 4 bases; unmatched junction bases: 7. CDR3 length: 14 residues. The CDR3 bases are TGTGCCAGCAGACCGGGACAGGGTCGTTACGAGCAGTACTTC. Translated: CASRPGQGRYEQYF.

The V gene is TRBV5-1, the J gene TRBJ1-1; a possible D gene is TRBD1 (5 bases). The CDR3 runs 15 residues. V was clipped by 4 bases and J by 4 bases, with 17 bases between them. The germline V gene encodes CDR1 SGHRS and CDR2 YFSETQ. CDR3 in amino acids: CASSRGEGVGTEAFF. The CDR3 bases are TGCGCCAGCAGCCGGGGGGAGGGTGTCGGCACTGAAGCTTTCTTT.

The chain combines TRBV19 with TRBJ1-1; no clear D. Trimming cost V 4 bases and J 1 base, with 10 bases left between them. Germline lookup yields CDR1 LNHDA and CDR2 SQIVND (reference sequence). CDR3 length: 14 amino acids. In DNA form, the CDR3 reads TGTGCCAGTAGTACCCGGATCTCGAACACTGAAGCTTTCTTT. Amino acids: CASSTRISNTEAFF.

V is TRBV6-1 and J is TRBJ2-2; either TRBD1 or TRBD2 may supply D (5 bases each). Germline V gene data show CDR1 as MNHNS and CDR2 as SASEGT. The CDR3 totals 14 residues. V lost 6 bases and J 3 bases, leaving 11 bases between the germline ends. CDR3 DNA: TGTGCCAGCAGGGGAGAAGGGGACACCGGGGAGCTGTTTTTT. It codes for CASRGEGDTGELFF.

V gene TRBV6-1 combines with J gene TRBJ1-2; D may be TRBD1 (6 bases). CDR3 length: 13 residues. Germline loops: CDR1 MNHNS, CDR2 SASEGT. Trimming took 0 bases from V and 13 from J, leaving 15 bases between them. DNA for the CDR3: TGTGCCAGCAGTGAAGCGGCAGTGGGGGGGGCCACCTTC. Translated: CASSEAAVGGATF.

The gene calls are TRBV7-8 and TRBJ2-7; D uncertain. The CDR3 is made up of 12 amino acids. Germline loops: CDR1 SGHVS, CDR2 FQNEAQ. V was shortened by 1 base and J by 6 bases, with 7 bases between the two germline ends. CDR3 residues: CASSLGPAEQYF. The CDR3 bases are TGTGCCAGCAGCTTAGGGCCGGCCGAGCAGTACTTC.

V usage is TRBV4-2 and J usage is TRBJ2-1, with 9 bases aligning to TRBD2. Looked up from germline, CDR1 is LGHNA and CDR2 is YNFKEQ. Trimming cost V 1 base and J 1 base; bases outside gene matches: 5. CDR3 length equals 17 residues. CDR3 protein: CASSQVLAGISYNEQFF. The CDR3 bases are TGTGCCAGCAGCCAAGTGCTAGCGGGGATATCCTACAATGAGCAGTTCTTC.